This T cell receptor (beta chain) was profiled in a study of blood T cells in healthy people across ages. Whole-study findings and limits: Long-lived donors carried more naive CD4+ cells and greater diversity than aged donors. In these data, TCR beta diversity tracked strongly with naive T cell percentage.

CDR1 is SGHAT, CDR2 FQNNGV, per germline. V was trimmed by 6 bases and J by 0 bases, leaving 27 bases between them. The CDR3 is 20 residues long. Per sample, extraction of total RNA gave at least 5.5 micrograms in every case. This clonotype was counted a few times. What it recognizes is unknown. The authors ran a second PCR of roughly 6 to 11 cycles using a sample-barcoded 5' primer and a J-beta primer mix. Each CDR3 protein is one row after TCRdb ran MiXCR on the 5' RACE reads. The sample records some 1.4 million distinct CDR3 sequences, roughly 45% being singletons. The chain has TRBV11-2 and TRBJ2-4, with a tentative D call TRBD2 (7 bases). The receptor was derived from a woman aged 18-29 years in good health. The material sequenced was blood. The DNA for the CDR3 is TGTGCCAGCAGTTCACGGACAGAGCGGGGTTTGAGCCTAGCCAAAAACATTCAGTACTTC. Translating it yields CASSSRTERGLSLAKNIQYF.